A selection of T cell receptor beta chains follows, all from one sample in a study of shared clonotypes between healthy human individuals. Assay used: immunoSEQ multiplex PCR; TCRdb lists only in-frame clones, some missing. This sample has about 2 million clones; less than 95% occur once, and the top ten carry roughly 1%. Input material: naive CD8+ T cells sorted from blood. These receptors were taken from a young man in good health. CDR3s include the opening cysteine and the closing phenylalanine or tryptophan. A D gene is named only where the DNA matches it firmly.

D: .
J: TRBJ2-1
V: TRBV29-1
CDR3: CSVPTVDNEQFF

D: .
J: TRBJ1-6
V: TRBV5-6
CDR3: CASSLEGSPLHF

D: TRBD1
J: TRBJ2-7
V: TRBV6-5
CDR3: CASSYSGTENYEQYF

D: .
J: TRBJ1-5
V: TRBV10-3
CDR3: CAISEKEGGGQPQHF

D: .
J: TRBJ2-3
V: TRBV6-6
CDR3: CASSGFGDTQYF

D: .
J: TRBJ1-1
V: TRBV29-1
CDR3: CSVEIRTPYTEAFF

D: TRBD2
J: TRBJ2-1
V: TRBV2
CDR3: CASSGVAGVDEQFF

D: .
J: TRBJ1-5
V: TRBV5-6
CDR3: CASSLGQPNQPQHF

D: .
J: TRBJ1-5
V: TRBV2
CDR3: CASSETLGQPQHF

D: .
J: TRBJ2-3
V: TRBV5-4
CDR3: CASSLGEAFADTQYF

D: .
J: TRBJ2-7
V: TRBV9
CDR3: CASSVEDGPYEQYF

D: TRBD2
J: TRBJ2-5
V: TRBV27
CDR3: CASSSLAGGIQETQYF

D: .
J: TRBJ2-1
V: TRBV30
CDR3: CAWSVYHNEQFF

D: .
J: TRBJ2-7
V: TRBV10-3
CDR3: CAISETPEYEQYF

D: .
J: TRBJ2-5
V: TRBV4-3
CDR3: CASSQDKSGTQETQYF

D: .
J: TRBJ1-1
V: TRBV27
CDR3: CASSLGRGTEAFF

D: TRBD2
J: TRBJ2-3
V: TRBV9
CDR3: CASSVVSSGDTDTQYF

D: .
J: TRBJ2-7
V: TRBV5-8
CDR3: CASSLGHPGLTYEQYF

D: .
J: TRBJ2-1
V: TRBV9
CDR3: CASSVGGRPPVNEQFF

D: .
J: TRBJ1-2
V: TRBV6-1
CDR3: CASSGGQMANYGYTF

D: .
J: TRBJ1-1
V: TRBV5-6
CDR3: CASSLMATEAFF

D: .
J: TRBJ2-2
V: TRBV5-6
CDR3: CASSLDRAAPNTGELFF

D: .
J: TRBJ2-7
V: TRBV6-5
CDR3: CASSYFGSGDEQYF

D: TRBD2
J: TRBJ2-3
V: TRBV6-5
CDR3: CASSLGTSGTDTQYF

D: .
J: TRBJ2-1
V: TRBV20-1
CDR3: CSARADNEQFF

D: TRBD2
J: TRBJ2-4
V: TRBV9
CDR3: CASSPGGGAKNIQYF

D: .
J: TRBJ1-5
V: TRBV27
CDR3: CASSPSFGNSNQPQHF